These T cell receptor beta chains were read from a single sample in a study of identical twins. One entry per CDR3 protein results from TCRdb running MiXCR on the 5' RACE reads. The sample lists under 1 million distinct CDR3 sequences, roughly an eighth occurring once. The sample was also linked to a second study, of yellow fever vaccine responses in identical twins.

The sample was PBMCs. These receptors all come from a young woman in good health. The CDR3 runs from the conserved cysteine through the conserved F or W. The order of the fields is V gene, J gene, CDR3 protein.

V gene: TRBV5-1; J gene: TRBJ1-1; CDR3 protein: CASRLSPQRGAEAFF
V gene: TRBV10-3; J gene: TRBJ2-7; CDR3 protein: CAISDRESYEQYF
V gene: TRBV5-1; J gene: TRBJ2-1; CDR3 protein: CASSFAPFSYNEQFF
V gene: TRBV5-1; J gene: TRBJ2-2; CDR3 protein: CASSSGLAGGRSTGELFF
V gene: TRBV12-3/TRBV12-4; J gene: TRBJ2-5; CDR3 protein: CASSFSLGETQYF
V gene: TRBV29-1; J gene: TRBJ2-7; CDR3 protein: CSVDGVRGLAGYEQYF
V gene: TRBV2; J gene: TRBJ1-2; CDR3 protein: CASRGQGDGYTF
V gene: TRBV19; J gene: TRBJ1-5; CDR3 protein: CASSIGTGGNQPQHF
V gene: TRBV6-5; J gene: TRBJ2-5; CDR3 protein: CASSYSTGGNPQETQYF
V gene: TRBV11-2; J gene: TRBJ2-3; CDR3 protein: CASTGTSGADTQYF
V gene: TRBV28; J gene: TRBJ2-2; CDR3 protein: CASRGDPNTGELFF
V gene: TRBV20-1; J gene: TRBJ2-6; CDR3 protein: CSVAGSSGANVLTF
V gene: TRBV10-3; J gene: TRBJ2-4; CDR3 protein: CAISDRGDIQYF
V gene: TRBV28; J gene: TRBJ2-2; CDR3 protein: CACHPGRANTGELFF
V gene: TRBV9; J gene: TRBJ1-6; CDR3 protein: CASSVQGYSPLHF
V gene: TRBV15; J gene: TRBJ2-1; CDR3 protein: CATSREGHNEQFF
V gene: TRBV7-6; J gene: TRBJ2-2; CDR3 protein: CASSLALSAGELFF
V gene: TRBV5-1; J gene: TRBJ2-1; CDR3 protein: CASSLVGTSGSGEQFF
V gene: TRBV2; J gene: TRBJ1-2; CDR3 protein: CASSDEGLDDYTF
V gene: TRBV6-5; J gene: TRBJ2-1; CDR3 protein: CASSSRGAHNEQFF
V gene: TRBV20-1; J gene: TRBJ2-5; CDR3 protein: CSADRGRGGETQYF
V gene: TRBV5-1; J gene: TRBJ2-3; CDR3 protein: CASQIAASTDTQYF
V gene: TRBV20-1; J gene: TRBJ1-6; CDR3 protein: CSASTRDSPLHF
V gene: TRBV29-1; J gene: TRBJ2-3; CDR3 protein: CSGGRSGVADTQYF
V gene: TRBV27; J gene: TRBJ2-1; CDR3 protein: CASQGRGSSYNEQFF